A single TCR beta chain is shown here with its context. Antigen specificity is unknown. The ends lost 5 bases at V and 3 bases at J; junction bases unmatched: 8. This CDR3 comprises 16 residues. Per germline, CDR1 SGHAT and CDR2 FQNNGV. Time point indicated: after dendritic cell vaccination, including at tumor progression/relapse. This specimen comes from a study of glioma-infiltrating T cells after dendritic cell vaccination. Study-wide findings and caveats: Estimated pretreatment TIL content predicted outcome after dendritic cell vaccination. No direct clonality-survival link was found; a diverse polyclonal response may matter.

Profiled with immunoSEQ multiplex PCR; TCRdb holds only in-frame clones, not every one. Of approximately 85,000 clones listed, 85% are singletons. The specimen was blood, collected after dendritic cell vaccination. This receptor was obtained from a human donor with glioblastoma. This rearrangement joins TRBV11-2 to TRBJ2-2; 8 bases agree with TRBD1. The CDR3 protein is CASSRGQGGDTGELFF. The CDR3 DNA is TGTGCCAGCAGCCGAGGACAGGGTGGGGACACCGGGGAGCTGTTTTTT.